The rows below give T cell receptor beta chains drawn from one sample of a study of T-cell reconstitution after alpha-beta-depleted transplantation in children. One entry per CDR3 protein results from TCRdb running MiXCR on the PCR reads. The sample consists of over 150,000 distinct CDR3 sequences, approximately 7% of them appearing once. The input for sequencing was PBMCs from the stem cell graft donor, taken from the stem cell graft. Source of these receptors: a human donor who donated a stem cell graft to a child with Wiskott-Aldrich syndrome. The CDR3 runs from the conserved cysteine through the conserved F or W. The order of the fields is V gene, D gene, clone size, J gene, CDR3 DNA, CDR3 protein. D genes are given only for firm matches. Clone sizes are given selectively: once, few, many, or a class where the clone is expanded.

V: TRBV5-1
D: -
size: few
J: TRBJ2-4
DNA: TGCGCCAGCAGCTTGGGGGGGACAGCCAAAAACATTCAGTACTTC
CDR3: CASSLGGTAKNIQYF

V: TRBV12-3/TRBV12-4
D: TRBD2
size: many
J: TRBJ2-5
DNA: TGTGCCAGCAGTTTGAGTAGCGGGGAAGAGACCCAGTACTTC
CDR3: CASSLSSGEETQYF

V: TRBV7-2
D: -
size: few
J: TRBJ2-1
DNA: TGTGCCAGCAGCCCCGGACCGGGGAACAATGAGCAGTTCTTC
CDR3: CASSPGPGNNEQFF

V: TRBV12-3/TRBV12-4
D: -
size: many
J: TRBJ1-2
DNA: TGTGCCAGCAGTTTATTAGGCTTCGGAATTCACAATGATGGCTACACCTTC
CDR3: CASSLLGFGIHNDGYTF

V: TRBV2
D: TRBD1
size: few
J: TRBJ2-2
DNA: TGTGCCAGCAGGGACAGGGGGTACACCGGGGAGCTGTTTTTT
CDR3: CASRDRGYTGELFF

V: TRBV5-1
D: -
size: many
J: TRBJ1-2
DNA: TGCGCCAGCAGTTCCGGGACACCAATCTTCTATGGCTACACCTTC
CDR3: CASSSGTPIFYGYTF

V: TRBV5-1
D: -
size: many
J: TRBJ2-7
DNA: TGCGCCAGCAGCTTGGAACCTGGGGCCTCCTACGAGCAGTACTTC
CDR3: CASSLEPGASYEQYF

V: TRBV5-1
D: -
size: many
J: TRBJ1-1
DNA: TGCGCCAGCAGCTTGGATGGACACCTGAACACTGAAGCTTTCTTT
CDR3: CASSLDGHLNTEAFF

V: TRBV11-2
D: -
size: many
J: TRBJ1-1
DNA: TGTGCCAGCAGCTCAGACCACAGGAACACTGAAGCTTTCTTT
CDR3: CASSSDHRNTEAFF

V: TRBV12-3/TRBV12-4
D: -
size: many
J: TRBJ1-2
DNA: TGTGCCAGCAGTCCCAACAGGGATGTCGACTATGGCTACACCTTC
CDR3: CASSPNRDVDYGYTF

V: TRBV6-4
D: -
size: medium-sized
J: TRBJ2-1
DNA: TGTGCCAGCAGTGACTCAGCGGGCTCCTACAATGAGCAGTTCTTC
CDR3: CASSDSAGSYNEQFF

V: TRBV30
D: TRBD2
size: few
J: TRBJ2-2
DNA: TGTGCCTGGAGTCCGTTAGCGGGGGTCACCGGGGAGCTGTTTTTT
CDR3: CAWSPLAGVTGELFF

V: TRBV19
D: -
size: -
J: TRBJ1-1
DNA: TGTGCCAGTAGTATAGATTCTTACGTTTTGGGGGGCGCTGAAGCTTTCTTT
CDR3: CASSIDSYVLGGAEAFF

V: TRBV6-5
D: TRBD2
size: many
J: TRBJ2-3
DNA: TGTGCCAGCAGTCCCGGGACTAGCGGGGGGCGTACAGATACGCAGTATTTT
CDR3: CASSPGTSGGRTDTQYF

V: TRBV7-6
D: -
size: few
J: TRBJ2-1
DNA: TGTGCCAGCAGCTTTACAGGTAGCAATGAGCAGTTCTTC
CDR3: CASSFTGSNEQFF